What follows describes a single T cell receptor beta chain. What it binds is not known. Expansion of antigen-specific CD4+ T cells with viral peptide pools was carried out by the ViraFEST assay before sequencing. With about ten days of culture completed, CD4+ T cells were isolated. As their vaccination, participants received two doses of either BNT162b2 or mRNA-1273. Among the vaccine recipients, none had a prior SARS-CoV-2 infection, and nucleocapsid antibodies were negative. Both day 3 and day 7 saw half the medium replaced with IL-2 medium. This sample stems from a study of vaccination effects on CD4 cells after COVID-19. Study at large: The median interval between the second dose and post-vaccine sampling was 72 days.

Whole-study findings and limits: Infection-derived and vaccine-derived clones contracted markedly late after vaccination.

The assay was immunoSEQ multiplex PCR, and TCRdb's table has in-frame clones only and misses some. The sample records tens of thousands of clones, 73% being singletons. This sequence originates from a human donor who received a COVID-19 vaccine. The input for sequencing was CD4+ T cells from PBMCs cultured with SARS-CoV-2 spike peptides, taken after COVID-19 vaccination.

CDR3 sequence: CASSQGGTSGTSTDTQYF. The CDR3, as DNA: TGTGCCAGCAGCCAAGGGGGGACTAGCGGGACTAGCACAGATACGCAGTATTTT. The chain uses TRBV3-1 (or the pseudogene TRBV3-2) and TRBJ2-3; 13 bases map to TRBD2. Germline values: CDR1 LGHDT, CDR2 YNNKEL (reference sequence). J was trimmed by 0 bases and V by 1 base; bases with no gene match: 4. CDR3 length equals 18 residues.